The entry below gives a single TCR beta chain sequence along with its context. The use of a sample-barcoded 5' primer and a J-beta primer mix characterized a second PCR of roughly 6 to 11 cycles. TCRdb independently ran MiXCR on the 5' RACE reads; one entry per CDR3 protein. The repertoire holds some 760,000 distinct CDR3 sequences, with around 25% as singletons. Per sample, extraction of total RNA gave at least 5 micrograms in every case. The sample belongs to a study of blood T cells in healthy people across ages. Study at large: Template-switching capture recovered about one barcoded beta molecule per two T cells.

Germline V CDR1 and CDR2: ENHRY, SYGVKD. With V trimmed by 2 bases and J by 5 bases, 3 bases remained unmatched. This CDR3 comprises 14 residues. These same data were also listed under a study on T cells of mothers and their children.

The sequence was obtained from a boy between 5 and 17 years old in good health. The sample taken for sequencing was blood. The chain employs TRBV10-3 and TRBJ2-1; 7 bases map to TRBD1. The chain's CDR3 is CAISEGTANNEQFF. The CDR3 bases are TGTGCCATCAGTGAGGGGACAGCAAACAATGAGCAGTTCTTC.